This T cell receptor (beta chain) is from a study of identical twins. Germline V gene data show CDR1 as SGHDT and CDR2 as YYEEEE. Trimming removed 1 base at V and 7 bases at J, with 12 bases between. The CDR3 loop spans 13 amino acids. This clonotype was seen only a few times. TCRdb reprocessed the 5' RACE reads via MiXCR and lists one record per CDR3 protein. The sample lists 600,000 to 850,000 distinct CDR3 sequences, 18% seen once, with about 12% in the top ten. A further study also used this sample, focusing on T cells expressing NK-cell markers. In that study: With an anti-gamma-delta TCR antibody, sorting in several experiments was kept to alpha-beta TCR T cells. The study found these clonotypes also leading the CD3+CD56-NKG2C+ fraction in a few donors.

Sequences were obtained from PBMCs. The receptor comes from a young woman in good health. This chain uses TRBV5-6 with TRBJ2-7; D assignment may be TRBD1 or TRBD2 (5 bases each). CDR3: CASSLPGTGEQYF. In nucleotides, the CDR3 is TGTGCCAGCAGCTTGCCCGGGACGGGGGAGCAGTACTTC.